This entry lists 22 T cell receptor beta chains sequenced from one sample in a study of tumour-infiltrating T cells in Burkitt lymphoma. Generated by immunoSEQ multiplex PCR, the TCRdb table keeps only in-frame clones and is missing some. The repertoire holds roughly 1,500 clones, approximately 11% seen once, with around 5% in the top ten. Sequencing was carried out using tumor tissue. The receptors shown here come from a human donor with Burkitt lymphoma.

V gene TRBV30 combines with J gene TRBJ2-7; D perhaps matches TRBD1 (5 bases). The V end was cut by 4 bases, the J end by 6 bases, with 19 bases between. Germline V gene data show CDR1 as GTSNPN and CDR2 as SVGIG (reference sequence). This CDR3 is 14 amino acids long. The CDR3 is CAWNQLFQGSEQYF. The CDR3 DNA follows: TGTGCCTGGAACCAACTTTTTCAGGGTAGCGAGCAGTACTTC.

This clone was detected a few times. The chain links TRBV7-8 to TRBJ2-7; 7 positions agree with TRBD2. The CDR3 contains 15 residues. Germline CDR1 SGHVS, CDR2 FQNEAQ. Losses at the gene ends were 5 bases for V and 6 bases for J; bases not matched to a gene: 13. This CDR3 reads CASSPFSGGGSEQYF. The CDR3 DNA follows: TGTGCCAGCAGCCCCTTTTCGGGGGGAGGTAGCGAGCAGTACTTC.

This clone was observed a handful of times. The chain uses TRBV30 and TRBJ2-7, with TRBD1 as a possible D gene (5 bases). CDR1 is GTSNPN, CDR2 SVGIG, per germline (reference sequence). CDR3 length: 16 residues. Trimming stripped 1 base from V and 4 bases from J, with 20 bases between. CDR3 sequence reads: CAWSGTMGRDGYEQYF. The DNA of the CDR3 is TGTGCCTGGAGTGGTACCATGGGCAGGGATGGATACGAGCAGTACTTC.

This rearrangement joins TRBV15 to TRBJ2-5; D is unresolved. Trimming cost V 5 bases and J 5 bases, with 9 bases left between them. The CDR3 contains 12 residues. Germline V gene lookup returns CDR1 LNHNV and CDR2 YYDKDF (reference sequence). Written as DNA, the CDR3 is TGTGCCACCAGCGCCGTTAGGGAGACCCAGTACTTC. It is translated as CATSAVRETQYF.

The rearrangement uses TRBV21-1 and TRBJ1-4; TRBD1, the table's D call, lacks a check against the DNA. TRBV21-1 is reported as a pseudogene. The CDR3 has 14 amino acids. The CDR3: CASPKGQSNEKLFF. DNA of the CDR3: TGTGCCAGCCCCAAGGGGCAGTCTAATGAAAAACTGTTTTTT.

This clone was counted a few times. This chain uses TRBV15 with TRBJ1-5; 7 nucleotides match TRBD1. With 2 bases clipped from V and 9 bases from J, the junction kept 4 bases outside the gene matches. Germline V gene sequence: CDR1 LNHNV, CDR2 YYDKDF (reference sequence). This CDR3 is 13 amino acids long. CDR3 amino acids: CATSRSQGGPQHF. As DNA, the CDR3 is TGTGCCACCAGCAGATCGCAGGGGGGGCCCCAGCATTTT.

This chain uses TRBV10-2 with TRBJ2-7; D possibly uses TRBD1 or TRBD2 (6 bases each). The CDR3 loop spans 16 amino acids. Germline assignment: CDR1 WSHSY and CDR2 SAAADI. V was shortened by 1 base and J by 4 bases, with 17 bases between the two germline ends. CDR3 sequence: CASSEWGVGTIYEQYF. CDR3 coding DNA: TGCGCCAGCAGTGAGTGGGGGGTCGGGACAATTTACGAGCAGTACTTC.

The chain has TRBV5-5 and TRBJ1-1; weak D call: TRBD1 (5 bases). Germline CDR1 SGHKS, CDR2 YYEKEE (reference sequence). Trimming cost V 4 bases and J 4 bases, with 17 bases left between them. The CDR3 extends over 15 amino acids. CDR3 protein: CASSMLTAAATEAFF. In nucleotides, the CDR3 is TGTGCCAGCAGCATGCTGACAGCCGCAGCCACTGAAGCTTTCTTT.

This clone was counted only a few times. This chain connects TRBV4-1 to TRBJ1-1; D is ambiguous. Germline CDR1 is MGHRA and CDR2 is YSYEKL. V gave up 1 base and J gave up 1 base, with 7 bases separating them. The CDR3 has 14 residues. The CDR3 spells CASSQVPGNTEAFF. In DNA form, the CDR3 reads TGCGCCAGCAGCCAAGTCCCAGGGAACACTGAAGCTTTCTTT.

This clone was seen only a few times. For the CDR3, the DNA is TGTGCCAGCAGCTTGGATAGGGGCCGCCAATATTTT. It specifies CASSLDRGRQYF. The chain couples TRBV5-6 to TRBJ2-3; possibly TRBD1 for D (5 bases). The V gene's germline CDR1 is SGHDT and CDR2 YYEEEE. V lost 0 bases, J lost 15 bases, and 14 bases lay in between. The CDR3 extends over 12 amino acids.

This clone turned up a few times. One end of the junction is discordant with germline, which a read error may explain. The chain links TRBV5-6 to TRBJ2-7; D not certain. The V gene's germline CDR1 is SGHDT and CDR2 YYEEEE. The CDR3 sequence is 11 residues long. The CDR3 spells CASSLIQGLSF. Here the CDR3 DNA reads TGTGCCAGCAGCTTGATTCAAGGGCTCTCGTTC.

This clone was picked up a small number of times. The rearrangement joins TRBV7-6 to TRBJ2-1; TRBD2 matches at 16 bases. Germline V gene data show CDR1 as SGHVS and CDR2 as FNYEAQ. The CDR3 is 18 amino acids. Unmatched junction bases numbered 8, after V lost 5 bases and J lost 4 bases. The CDR3 DNA sequence: TGTGCCAGCAGCCAGGGACTAGCGGGGGGGCCGGGATACAATGAGCAGTTCTTC. It is translated as CASSQGLAGGPGYNEQFF.

The gene calls are TRBV18 and TRBJ1-4; no clear D. The CDR3 totals 13 residues. The V gene's germline CDR1 is KGHSH and CDR2 LQKENI. V was pared by 2 bases and J by 5 bases, with 6 bases between. CDR3 protein: CASSPSWNEKLFF. The CDR3 DNA reads as TGTGCCAGCTCACCAAGTTGGAATGAAAAACTGTTTTTT.

The table lists this clone with a few counts. The genes are TRBV6-4 and TRBJ1-2; 10 nucleotides agree with TRBD1. CDR1 is MRHNA, CDR2 SNTAGT, per germline. The CDR3 contains 14 residues. Losses at the gene ends were 2 bases for V and 6 bases for J; bases not matched to a gene: 3. The chain's CDR3 is CASSDRQGADGYTF. The CDR3 DNA follows: TGTGCCAGCAGTGACCGACAGGGGGCTGATGGCTACACCTTC.

V usage is TRBV9 and J usage is TRBJ1-1; D is ambiguous. Germline CDR1 SGDLS, CDR2 YYNGEE. Trimming took 4 bases from V and 1 from J, leaving 8 bases between them. The CDR3 loop spans 13 amino acids. CDR3 sequence reads: CASSPSQNTEAFF. DNA for the CDR3: TGTGCCAGCAGCCCCAGCCAGAACACTGAAGCTTTCTTT. The whole variable domain, filled in from reference TRBV9 and TRBJ1-1, reads DSGVTQTPKHLITATGQRVTLRCSPRSGDLSVYWYQQSLDQGLQFLIQYYNGEERAKGNILERFSAQQFPDLHSELNLSSLELGDSALYFCASSPSQNTEAFFGQGTRLTVV.

The chain combines TRBV9 with TRBJ1-1; possible D gene TRBD1, 6 bases. This CDR3 is built from 15 residues. V lost 4 bases and J 0 bases, leaving 13 bases between the germline ends. Germline CDR1 and CDR2: SGDLS and YYNGEE. Here the CDR3 reads CASSSNRDMNTEAFF. The DNA for the CDR3 is TGTGCCAGCAGCTCCAACAGGGACATGAACACTGAAGCTTTCTTT.

V and J are TRBV5-6 and TRBJ1-6, with D uncertain. Germline V gene sequence: CDR1 SGHDT, CDR2 YYEEEE. The ends were cut back, 3 bases at V and 4 bases at J, with 8 bases in the middle. The CDR3 is 14 residues long. CDR3 DNA sequence: TGTGCCAGCAGCTACGACCGGTATAATTCACCCCTCCACTTT. It translates to CASSYDRYNSPLHF.

This rearrangement joins TRBV27 to TRBJ2-1; TRBD2 aligns across 11 bases. CDR1 and CDR2 (germline): MNHEY, SMNVEV (reference sequence). The CDR3 extends over 15 amino acids. The junction had 11 bases not matched to a gene; V was cut back by 7 bases and J by 9 bases. In DNA, the CDR3 is TGTGCCAGCATACATAGCGGGGGGGCCGGAAGTGAGCAGTTCTTC. Protein sequence: CASIHSGGAGSEQFF.

Only a few counts were recorded for this clone. The chain links TRBV5-4 to TRBJ2-1; the D gene is possibly TRBD2 (5 bases). The CDR3 length is 13 residues. Germline-derived CDR1 and CDR2 are SGHNT and YYREEE (reference sequence). V was pared by 0 bases and J by 9 bases, with 10 bases between. CDR3 bases: TGTGCCAGCAGCTTGGTTGGAGGACCTGAGCAGTTCTTC. It encodes CASSLVGGPEQFF.

This chain joins TRBV30 and TRBJ1-1; D is perhaps TRBD1 (5 bases). This CDR3 is built from 13 residues. CDR1 is GTSNPN, CDR2 SVGIG, per germline (reference sequence). V was cut by 3 bases and J by 2 bases, with 10 bases left in between. The CDR3 region has the DNA TGTGCCTGGAGGGGACGGAGTAACACTGAAGCTTTCTTT. This sequence encodes CAWRGRSNTEAFF.

The rearrangement joins TRBV4-1 to TRBJ1-6; TRBD1 might be the D (5 bases). CDR1 MGHRA and CDR2 YSYEKL come from the germline V gene. V lost 0 bases to trimming and J lost 6 bases, with 15 bases between them. The CDR3 extends over 17 amino acids. CDR3 sequence reads: CASSQERGRRSNSPLHF. As DNA, the CDR3 is TGCGCCAGCAGCCAAGAACGGGGCCGACGTAGTAATTCACCCCTCCACTTT.

The rearrangement uses TRBV11-2 and TRBJ2-6, with TRBD1 matching over 7 bases. The V segment lost 5 bases and the J segment 4 bases; nucleotides outside the gene matches: 8. Germline CDR1 SGHAT, CDR2 FQNNGV. The CDR3 runs to 16 residues. This CDR3 reads CASSAKTGPGANVLTF. CDR3 coding DNA: TGTGCCAGCAGCGCCAAGACAGGGCCGGGGGCCAACGTCCTGACTTTC.